A selection of T cell receptor beta chains follows, all from one sample in a study of blood T cell repertoires in COVID-19. Data came from immunoSEQ multiplex PCR; TCRdb stores just in-frame clones and leaves some out. The repertoire has about 110,000 clones, around nine tenths of them found once; the top ten carry roughly 4%. Specimen: peripheral blood. These receptors were collected from a man in his forties with acute or convalescent COVID-19. Both conserved end residues are part of each CDR3. The D gene is left open where the match is weak. Clone size is not always given. Where it is, it says once, few, many or a class for expanded clones.

size: .
J: TRBJ2-2
V: TRBV7-8
D: TRBD1
DNA: TGTGCCAGCATCGCAGGGGGACAGGGTGAGGGCGGGGAGCTGTTTTTT
CDR3: CASIAGGQGEGGELFF

size: few
J: TRBJ2-7
V: TRBV19
D: TRBD2
DNA: TGTGCCAGTAGTATAGTAGCGGGAGTGTCCTACGAGCAGTACTTC
CDR3: CASSIVAGVSYEQYF

size: .
J: TRBJ1-1
V: TRBV7-9
D: .
DNA: TGTGCCAGCAGCTTATGGGGGGGCGCGATGAACACTGAAGCTTTCTTT
CDR3: CASSLWGGAMNTEAFF

size: .
J: TRBJ2-1
V: TRBV30
D: TRBD2
DNA: TGTGCCTGGACAGCGACTATGAGCGGGAGATATGAGCAGTTCTTC
CDR3: CAWTATMSGRYEQFF

size: .
J: TRBJ2-2
V: TRBV9
D: .
DNA: TGTGCCAGCAGCGTAGCTGCAGGCCCCGGGGAGCTGTTTTTT
CDR3: CASSVAAGPGELFF

size: .
J: TRBJ1-2
V: TRBV7-2
D: .
DNA: TGTGCCAGCAGCCCGACGGAAGGGGTTAACTATGGCTACACCTTC
CDR3: CASSPTEGVNYGYTF

size: .
J: TRBJ1-1
V: TRBV5-1
D: .
DNA: TGCGCCAGCAGCTTAGGGGTCCCGAACACTGAAGCTTTCTTT
CDR3: CASSLGVPNTEAFF

size: .
J: TRBJ2-5
V: TRBV5-1
D: TRBD1
DNA: TGCGCCAGCAGGACAGGGGCCCAAGAGACCCAGTACTTC
CDR3: CASRTGAQETQYF

size: .
J: TRBJ1-1
V: TRBV12-5
D: .
DNA: TGTGCTAGTGGTTTGGGGCGGCAGGCTTTCTTT
CDR3: CASGLGRQAFF

size: .
J: TRBJ2-1
V: TRBV5-1
D: TRBD2
DNA: TGCGCCAGCAGCCCCGACAGGGGCTACGGACTAGCGGAGCACAATGAGCAGTTCTTC
CDR3: CASSPDRGYGLAEHNEQFF

size: .
J: TRBJ1-6
V: TRBV6-5
D: TRBD1
DNA: TGTGCCAGCAGACAGGGGGGGTCCCTCCACTTT
CDR3: CASRQGGSLHF

size: .
J: TRBJ2-1
V: TRBV27
D: .
DNA: TGTGCCAGCAGGCCCGGACGGACTTCCTCCTACAATGAGCAGTTCTTC
CDR3: CASRPGRTSSYNEQFF

size: .
J: TRBJ1-6
V: TRBV2
D: TRBD1
DNA: TGTGCCAGCAGTGAAAGGTGGGGACAGGGAAATAATTCACCCCTCCACTTT
CDR3: CASSERWGQGNNSPLHF

size: .
J: TRBJ1-4
V: TRBV3-1/TRBV3-2
D: .
DNA: TGTGCCAGCAGCCAAGATACAGCGGATGAAAAACTGTTTTTT
CDR3: CASSQDTADEKLFF

size: .
J: TRBJ1-2
V: TRBV20-1
D: .
DNA: TGCAGTGCTAGTGGAACACTATCTTGGGCTAACTATGGCTACACCTTC
CDR3: CSASGTLSWANYGYTF

size: .
J: TRBJ1-1
V: TRBV19
D: .
DNA: TGTGCCAGTAGCCACAGAGCATTGAACACTGAAGCTTTCTTT
CDR3: CASSHRALNTEAFF

size: .
J: TRBJ1-1
V: TRBV7-6
D: TRBD1
DNA: TGTGCCAGCAGCAAGACAGGGGCAAACACTGAAGCTTTCTTT
CDR3: CASSKTGANTEAFF

size: .
J: TRBJ2-2
V: TRBV19
D: TRBD2
DNA: TGTGCCAGTAAGGGAGCGGGGTATAACACCGGGGAGCTGTTTTTT
CDR3: CASKGAGYNTGELFF

size: .
J: TRBJ1-1
V: TRBV7-8
D: TRBD1
DNA: TGTGCCAGCAGCAAAGCAGGGGGTTGGACTGAAGCTTTCTTT
CDR3: CASSKAGGWTEAFF

size: .
J: TRBJ1-1
V: TRBV19
D: .
DNA: TGTGCCAGTAGTATAGTGAGGGCAGGTGGGACTGAAGCTTTCTTT
CDR3: CASSIVRAGGTEAFF

size: once
J: TRBJ2-2
V: TRBV9
D: .
DNA: TGTGCCAGCAGCGTAGCCGGAGTGGTCGGGGAGCTGTTTTTT
CDR3: CASSVAGVVGELFF

size: .
J: TRBJ1-2
V: TRBV10-2
D: .
DNA: TGCGCCAGCAGTGAGGTATCACAAGAGGATGGCTACACCTTC
CDR3: CASSEVSQEDGYTF

size: .
J: TRBJ1-2
V: TRBV11-2
D: TRBD1
DNA: TGTGCCAGCAGCCTGGGACAGACAGACTATGGCTACACCTTC
CDR3: CASSLGQTDYGYTF

size: .
J: TRBJ1-1
V: TRBV10-3
D: TRBD1
DNA: TGTGCCATCAGTAGGGGGCTCATGAACACTGAAGCTTTCTTT
CDR3: CAISRGLMNTEAFF

size: .
J: TRBJ2-7
V: TRBV5-8
D: TRBD1
DNA: TGTGCCAGCAGCCTAGACAGGGGAGTGGGCTTGTCCTACGAGCAGTACTTC
CDR3: CASSLDRGVGLSYEQYF

size: .
J: TRBJ1-2
V: TRBV20-1
D: TRBD1
DNA: TGCAGTGCTGGGACAGGGGGTGGCTACACCTTC
CDR3: CSAGTGGGYTF

size: .
J: TRBJ2-3
V: TRBV12-5
D: TRBD1
DNA: TGTGCTAGTGGTTTGGCCCGGACAGGGGCCACAGATACGCAGTATTTT
CDR3: CASGLARTGATDTQYF

size: .
J: TRBJ1-3
V: TRBV7-2
D: .
DNA: TGTGCCAGCAGCTTAGAGGTCGTTACAGGGTACTCTGGAAACACCATATATTTT
CDR3: CASSLEVVTGYSGNTIYF

size: .
J: TRBJ1-1
V: TRBV9
D: .
DNA: TGTGCCAGCAGCGTAGGGGTGGGAGACACTGAAGCTTTCTTT
CDR3: CASSVGVGDTEAFF

size: .
J: TRBJ1-2
V: TRBV5-1
D: .
DNA: TGCGCCAGCAGCTTGTCTGGTGGCGGCTACACCTTC
CDR3: CASSLSGGGYTF

size: .
J: TRBJ1-2
V: TRBV7-9
D: .
DNA: TGTGCCAGCAGCGGATCAGCGTATGGCGATGGCTACACCTTC
CDR3: CASSGSAYGDGYTF

size: .
J: TRBJ1-2
V: TRBV6-5
D: TRBD1
DNA: TGTGCCAGCAGTCGGACAGGAGGGAACTATGGCTACACCTTC
CDR3: CASSRTGGNYGYTF

size: .
J: TRBJ1-5
V: TRBV5-1
D: .
DNA: TGCGCCAGCAGCTTGGCTGGCGGGGGCATTCAGCCCCAGCATTTT
CDR3: CASSLAGGGIQPQHF

size: .
J: TRBJ1-2
V: TRBV9
D: TRBD1
DNA: TGTGCCAGCAGCGTGGTTGGGGCAGGGGGCGGCTATGGCTACACCTTC
CDR3: CASSVVGAGGGYGYTF

size: .
J: TRBJ2-1
V: TRBV30
D: .
DNA: TGTGCCTGGAGGGACCTAGCCAGCTCCTACAATGAGCAGTTCTTC
CDR3: CAWRDLASSYNEQFF

size: .
J: TRBJ1-2
V: TRBV7-9
D: .
DNA: TGTGCCAGCAGCTTGCAGGTTCAGGGGATTGGCTACACCTTC
CDR3: CASSLQVQGIGYTF

size: .
J: TRBJ2-5
V: TRBV6-2/TRBV6-3
D: .
DNA: TGTGCCAGCAGTCCGACTAGTAATCAGGAGACCCAGTACTTC
CDR3: CASSPTSNQETQYF

size: .
J: TRBJ1-2
V: TRBV7-2
D: .
DNA: TGTGCCAGCAGCCCTAGCCTGGATAACTATGGCTACACCTTC
CDR3: CASSPSLDNYGYTF

size: .
J: TRBJ2-1
V: TRBV29-1
D: TRBD1
DNA: TGCAGCGTAGGGGGCCTTGGCAATGAGCAGTTCTTC
CDR3: CSVGGLGNEQFF

size: .
J: TRBJ1-2
V: TRBV19
D: TRBD1
DNA: TGTGCCAGTAGTACAAGAGCCCGGGACAGCGTTTTCTATGGCTACACCTTC
CDR3: CASSTRARDSVFYGYTF

size: few
J: TRBJ2-7
V: TRBV7-3
D: .
DNA: TGTGCCAGCAGCTTAGAGGGGGGGCGCGAGCAGTACTTC
CDR3: CASSLEGGREQYF

size: few
J: TRBJ1-2
V: TRBV19
D: .
DNA: TGTGCCAGTAGTGCCGTGGTGAAACACTACACCTTC
CDR3: CASSAVVKHYTF

size: .
J: TRBJ2-7
V: TRBV5-5
D: .
DNA: TGTGCCAGCAGCTACCGAACGGGCTCCTACGAGCAGTACTTC
CDR3: CASSYRTGSYEQYF

size: few
J: TRBJ1-5
V: TRBV7-9
D: .
DNA: TGTGCCAGCAGCTGGGAGGCGGGTGAGCCCCAGCATTTT
CDR3: CASSWEAGEPQHF

size: .
J: TRBJ2-1
V: TRBV11-2
D: TRBD2
DNA: TGTGCCAGCAGCTTAATGGTGGGCGGGGGGAGTTATCATGAGCAGTTCTTC
CDR3: CASSLMVGGGSYHEQFF

size: .
J: TRBJ1-1
V: TRBV2
D: .
DNA: TGTGCCAGCATGGGAGGGGAGTTCACTGAAGCTTTCTTT
CDR3: CASMGGEFTEAFF

size: few
J: TRBJ1-6
V: TRBV5-1
D: .
DNA: TGCGCCAGCAGCTTGGACGAAGGGGTAAGTTCACCCCTCCACTTT
CDR3: CASSLDEGVSSPLHF

size: .
J: TRBJ2-7
V: TRBV30
D: TRBD2
DNA: TGTGCCTGGAAGGGGGGACTAGCGGTATCCTACGAGCAGTACTTC
CDR3: CAWKGGLAVSYEQYF

size: .
J: TRBJ1-2
V: TRBV4-1
D: .
DNA: TGCGCCAGCAGCCAAGATGCGGAGGGGAACTATGGCTACACCTTC
CDR3: CASSQDAEGNYGYTF

size: .
J: TRBJ2-7
V: TRBV6-2/TRBV6-3
D: .
DNA: TGTGCCAGCAGTTATTCCTCCCACGGACTTCTATCCTACGAGCAGTACTTC
CDR3: CASSYSSHGLLSYEQYF

size: .
J: TRBJ1-6
V: TRBV14
D: .
DNA: TGTGCCAGCAGCCAAGTGGGCCCTCTTGGGTCACCCCTCCACTTT
CDR3: CASSQVGPLGSPLHF

size: once
J: TRBJ2-1
V: TRBV7-2
D: .
DNA: TGTGCCAGCAGCTTAAGTGAGGGATCGGTCTACAATGAGCAGTTCTTC
CDR3: CASSLSEGSVYNEQFF

size: .
J: TRBJ1-2
V: TRBV9
D: .
DNA: TGTGCCAGCAGCTCCAAATGGGGCGTCTATGGCTACACCTTC
CDR3: CASSSKWGVYGYTF

size: once
J: TRBJ1-5
V: TRBV19
D: .
DNA: TGTGCCAGTAGGACCCAAGGGGTTAGCAATCAGCCCCAGCATTTT
CDR3: CASRTQGVSNQPQHF

size: once
J: TRBJ1-1
V: TRBV12-3/TRBV12-4
D: .
DNA: TGTGCCAGCACAGTACAAAACACTGAAGCTTTCTTT
CDR3: CASTVQNTEAFF

size: .
J: TRBJ1-1
V: TRBV18
D: TRBD1
DNA: TGTGCCAGCTCACCCGGACAGGGCGCAGCTTTCTTT
CDR3: CASSPGQGAAFF

size: .
J: TRBJ2-2
V: TRBV10-3
D: TRBD2
DNA: TGTGCCATCAGTGAGCTTAACCCTAGCGGGAGAAGTACCGGGGAGCTGTTTTTT
CDR3: CAISELNPSGRSTGELFF